One and the same sample provided the 9 T cell receptor beta chains below, sequenced in a study of blood T cell repertoires in COVID-19. TCRdb keeps only in-frame clones here, not all; method: immunoSEQ multiplex PCR. Here the sample spans about 140,000 clones, about 80% being singletons. Sequencing was carried out using peripheral blood. These receptors all stem from a man aged 50-59 years with acute or convalescent COVID-19.

The chain couples TRBV28 to TRBJ1-2, with D possibly TRBD1 on 6 matching bases. Germline-derived CDR1 and CDR2 are MDHEN and SYDVKM. CDR3 length equals 14 residues. V lost 2 bases to trimming and J lost 3 bases, with 10 bases between them. The CDR3 DNA is TGTGCCAGCAGTTTACCAGGGGAATACTATGGCTACACCTTC. Amino acid sequence: CASSLPGEYYGYTF.

This clone was seen more than once but under ten times. The gene calls are TRBV27 and TRBJ1-2; the D gene is possibly TRBD1 (5 bases). The V end lost 2 bases, the J end lost 7 bases, and 14 bases lay between the germline ends. The CDR3 covers 14 residues. CDR1 is MNHEY, CDR2 SMNVEV, per germline (reference sequence). CDR3 amino acids: CASSLGQGRAGYTF. The CDR3 DNA sequence: TGTGCCAGCAGTTTAGGTCAGGGTAGGGCTGGCTACACCTTC.

This sequence joins TRBV19 and TRBJ1-1; TRBD1 might be the D (5 bases). V lost 3 bases, J lost 1 base, and 12 bases lay in between. Per the germline V gene, CDR1 is LNHDA and CDR2 is SQIVND (reference sequence). CDR3 length: 15 residues. The CDR3 coding sequence is TGTGCCAGTAGTATTTATGCAGGGCAGAACACTGAAGCTTTCTTT. The encoded protein is CASSIYAGQNTEAFF.

The chain is built from TRBV9 and TRBJ1-5, with TRBD1 as a possible D gene (6 bases). The V and J ends lost 0 bases and 2 bases respectively, with 12 bases between them. From germline, CDR1 is SGDLS and CDR2 YYNGEE. The CDR3 length is 16 residues. The CDR3 DNA follows: TGTGCCAGCAGCGTAGACAGGGCTAGGGGCAATCAGCCCCAGCATTTT. It translates to CASSVDRARGNQPQHF.

V and J are TRBV29-1 and TRBJ1-5, with 9 bases aligning to TRBD1. CDR1 and CDR2 (germline): SQVTM, ANQGSEA. V shed 1 base and J 1 base; nucleotides not matched to a gene: 8. The CDR3 has 17 residues. DNA for the CDR3: TGCAGCGTTGAAGTAGGGACAGGGAAAATGAGCAATCAGCCCCAGCATTTT. This translates into CSVEVGTGKMSNQPQHF. Full variable domain (outside the CDR3, taken from reference TRBV29-1 and TRBJ1-5): SAVISQKPSRDICQRGTSLTIQCQVDSQVTMMFWYRQQPGQSLTLIATANQGSEATYESGFVIDKFPISRPNLTFSTLTVSNMSPEDSSIYLCSVEVGTGKMSNQPQHFGDGTRLSIL.

The chain uses TRBV30 and TRBJ1-1; D gene unclear. The CDR3 consists of 14 residues. The germline V gene has CDR1 GTSNPN and CDR2 SVGIG (reference sequence). V was cut by 2 bases and J by 1 base, with 11 bases left in between. The DNA for the CDR3 is TGTGCCTGGAGTCCGGGTGCACAGAACACTGAAGCTTTCTTT. Translated, it gives CAWSPGAQNTEAFF.

The V call is TRBV12-5, the J call TRBJ2-2, with 11 bases lining up with TRBD2. Losses at the gene ends were 6 bases for V and 3 bases for J; bases not matched to a gene: 9. The CDR3 is 17 amino acids. Germline V gene data show CDR1 as LGHNT and CDR2 as FRNRAP. CDR3 protein: CASGFPSGGPDTGELFF. CDR3 in DNA: TGTGCTAGTGGATTCCCTAGCGGGGGGCCGGACACCGGGGAGCTGTTTTTT. Based on the CDR3 plus reference TRBV12-5 and TRBJ2-2, the full variable domain is DARVTQTPRHKVTEMGQEVTMRCQPILGHNTVFWYRQTMMQGLELLAYFRNRAPLDDSGMPKDRFSAEMPDATLATLKIQPSEPRDSAVYFCASGFPSGGPDTGELFFGEGSRLTVL.

The J gene is TRBJ2-5, the V gene TRBV19; 8 bases agree with TRBD2. Germline CDR1 reads LNHDA; CDR2 reads SQIVND (reference sequence). The CDR3 totals 15 residues. After removal of 3 bases from V and 1 base from J, the junction contained 4 bases not matched to a gene. The CDR3 bases are TGTGCCAGTAGTATCCCGGGGGGGGGCCAAGAGACCCAGTACTTC. It yields the protein CASSIPGGGQETQYF.

This clone came up a few times. The rearrangement links TRBV21-1 to TRBJ2-1; the DNA was not compared with TRBD1, the D call given in the table. TRBV21-1 is deemed a pseudogene. The length of the CDR3 is 13 residues. The CDR3 DNA reads TGTGCCACCTACACCAAGCGTCAGGGTGGGCAGTTCTTC. Its protein is CATYTKRQGGQFF.